This T cell receptor beta chain was found in a study of T-cell reconstitution after alpha-beta-depleted transplantation in children. V lost 5 bases and J lost 3; bases outside the gene matches: 5. The CDR3 contains 14 residues. Preparation of the TCRbeta library was carried out with unique molecular identifiers. TCRdb analysed the PCR reads with MiXCR anew, one entry per CDR3 protein. The sample lists around 600,000 distinct CDR3 sequences; roughly 10% were seen once. V gene TRBV12-3 or TRBV12-4 combines with J gene TRBJ1-1; 8 bases agree with TRBD1. This specimen was PBMCs from the stem cell graft donor, taken from the stem cell graft. The origin of this receptor is a human donor who donated a stem cell graft to a child with acute myeloid leukemia. The CDR3 DNA reads as TGTGCCAGCAGTCCGCGGGACAGGTACACTGAAGCTTTCTTT. It specifies CASSPRDRYTEAFF.